The next 28 T cell receptor beta chains were all read from a single sample in a study of T-cell memory formation after mild COVID-19. TCRdb re-derived calls from the 5' RACE reads in MiXCR, one entry per CDR3 protein. Among around 450,000 distinct CDR3 sequences listed, over 15% were seen once. The source material was PBMCs or a T cell subset sorted from them (not recorded which). These receptor sequences come from an adult woman who had mild COVID-19 (a few samples of this study predate the infection). Cell type and time point are not known.

This chain links TRBV6-2 or TRBV6-3 with TRBJ1-2; D possibly corresponds to TRBD1 (6 bases). The V gene's germline CDR1 is MNHEY and CDR2 SVGEGT. The CDR3 length is 14 residues. With 6 bases removed from V and 4 bases from J, the gap between germline ends came to 15 bases. CDR3 sequence reads: CASSRDPGVYGYTF. In DNA form, the CDR3 reads TGTGCCAGCAGCAGGGATCCAGGGGTCTATGGCTACACCTTC.

The chain has TRBV19 and TRBJ1-1; possible D gene TRBD1, 6 bases. Germline V CDR1 and CDR2: LNHDA, SQIVND (reference sequence). The CDR3 loop spans 14 amino acids. The V and J ends lost 7 bases and 2 bases respectively, with 14 bases between them. The chain's CDR3 is CASKYREGNTEAFF. DNA for the CDR3: TGTGCCAGTAAGTACAGGGAAGGAAACACTGAAGCTTTCTTT.

This clonotype was seen a few times. This chain uses TRBV3-1 with TRBJ2-4, with 7 bases identical to TRBD1. This CDR3 comprises 17 residues. Per germline, CDR1 LGHDT and CDR2 YNNKEL (reference sequence). Trimming took 4 bases from V and 0 from J; bases not matched to a gene: 9. The CDR3 region is CASSPFDRVGAKNIQYF. The CDR3 DNA reads as TGTGCCAGCAGCCCGTTCGACAGGGTCGGAGCCAAAAACATTCAGTACTTC.

The V gene is TRBV11-2, the J gene TRBJ2-1; D gene ambiguous. This CDR3 has 12 amino acids. From germline, CDR1 is SGHAT and CDR2 FQNNGV. V gave up 3 bases and J gave up 5 bases, with 5 bases separating them. CDR3 bases: TGTGCCAGCAGCTTCGGTGACAATGAGCAGTTCTTC. Its translation: CASSFGDNEQFF.

This clonotype has only a few counts. V gene TRBV19 combines with J gene TRBJ2-7; 9 bases agree with TRBD2. This CDR3 has 16 amino acids. The V and J ends lost 3 bases and 5 bases, in that order; junction bases with no gene match: 11. Germline CDR1 LNHDA, CDR2 SQIVND (reference sequence). CDR3 DNA sequence: TGTGCCAGTAGTATGGAGCTAGCGGGAATCGTGGACGAGCAGTACTTC. Protein sequence: CASSMELAGIVDEQYF.

V is TRBV4-2 and J is TRBJ2-7, with TRBD2 matching 9 bases. The CDR3 spans 15 residues. The junction had 6 bases not matched to a gene; V was cut back by 4 bases and J by 2 bases. Germline-derived CDR1 and CDR2 are LGHNA and YNFKEQ. CDR3 DNA: TGTGCCAGCAGCCTGGGGACTAGCCCCACCTACGAGCAGTACTTC. It yields the protein CASSLGTSPTYEQYF.

This clonotype was observed a few times. The V call is TRBV29-1, the J call TRBJ1-5, with a weak D call TRBD1 (5 bases). The germline V and J ends were trimmed by 1 base and 5 bases, with 12 bases remaining between them. The germline CDR1 and CDR2 sequences are SQVTM and ANQGSEA. The CDR3 has 14 residues. The CDR3 protein is CSVEVSEGHQPQHF. The CDR3 region has the DNA TGCAGCGTTGAAGTCTCAGAGGGGCATCAGCCCCAGCATTTT.

The chain combines TRBV11-3 with TRBJ1-1, with D possibly matching TRBD1 (5 bases). This CDR3 is built from 15 residues. Germline loops: CDR1 SGHNT, CDR2 YENEEA. Deletions cut 5 bases from V and 0 bases from J, with 13 bases between. The CDR3 sequence is CASSPRDGMNTEAFF. The DNA of the CDR3 is TGTGCCAGCAGCCCCAGGGACGGAATGAACACTGAAGCTTTCTTT.

The rearrangement joins TRBV2 to TRBJ1-2; D is perhaps TRBD1 (5 bases). In germline, CDR1 is SNHLY, CDR2 FYNNEI. This CDR3 has 15 residues. V was clipped by 11 bases and J by 5 bases, with 24 bases between them. The CDR3 region is CAGQGRGLAGYGYTF. DNA of the CDR3: TGTGCCGGCCAAGGACGGGGCCTCGCCGGGTATGGCTACACCTTC.

The chain combines TRBV5-4 with TRBJ2-5; TRBD1 matches 8 bases. CDR3 length equals 13 residues. V shed 4 bases and J 4 bases; nucleotides not matched to a gene: 3. Germline-derived CDR1 and CDR2 are SGHNT and YYREEE (reference sequence). This CDR3 reads CASSHTGGETQYF. In nucleotides, the CDR3 is TGTGCCAGCAGCCACACAGGGGGAGAGACCCAGTACTTC.

This chain joins TRBV5-4 and TRBJ2-1, with D unresolved. The V gene's germline CDR1 is SGHNT and CDR2 YYREEE (reference sequence). The CDR3 is 17 residues long. V was trimmed by 3 bases and J by 0 bases, leaving 16 bases between them. The DNA of the CDR3 is TGTGCCAGCAGCTCCCGAATGGCCCTGACCTCCTACAATGAGCAGTTCTTC. Translated, it gives CASSSRMALTSYNEQFF.

This clonotype was seen at least ten times. The V and J genes are TRBV9 and TRBJ1-3; D gene ambiguous. V was shortened by 7 bases and J by 1 base, with 9 bases between the two germline ends. The CDR3 has 13 amino acids. Germline V gene data show CDR1 as SGDLS and CDR2 as YYNGEE. This CDR3 is CASGRDSGNTIYF. The CDR3 region has the DNA TGTGCCAGCGGACGGGATTCTGGAAACACCATATATTTT.

This chain links TRBV3-1 with TRBJ2-4; no definite D call. Germline lookup yields CDR1 LGHDT and CDR2 YNNKEL (reference sequence). There are 16 residues in the CDR3. Between the trimmed V and J ends, which lost 0 bases and 0 bases, there was a span of 9 bases. This CDR3 reads CASSQDETLAKNIQYF. The CDR3 DNA sequence: TGTGCCAGCAGCCAAGATGAGACCCTAGCCAAAAACATTCAGTACTTC.

J is TRBJ2-5 and V is TRBV25-1; 11 nucleotides line up with TRBD2. The length of the CDR3 is 15 residues. Germline V CDR1 and CDR2: MGHDK, SYGVNS. Unmatched junction bases numbered 4, after V lost 3 bases and J lost 4 bases. The CDR3: CASSEGTSGIETQYF. As DNA, the CDR3 is TGTGCCAGCAGTGAGGGGACTAGCGGAATAGAGACCCAGTACTTC.

This chain joins TRBV7-9 and TRBJ2-3, with D possibly being TRBD2 (6 bases). The CDR3 has 16 amino acids. Germline V lookup: CDR1 SEHNR, CDR2 FQNEAQ (reference sequence). V was cut by 4 bases and J by 0 bases, with 14 bases left in between. CDR3 sequence: CASSSSSATSTDTQYF. In DNA, the CDR3 is TGTGCCAGCAGCTCCTCTAGCGCCACTAGCACAGATACGCAGTATTTT.

This clonotype was counted only a few times. This rearrangement joins TRBV24-1 to TRBJ1-1; 8 bases agree with TRBD1. V lost 6 bases, J lost 6 bases, and 8 bases stayed unmatched. The CDR3 runs 14 residues. Germline CDR1 KGHDR, CDR2 SFDVKD. CDR3 in amino acids: CATSSQTGVAEAFF. The CDR3 DNA follows: TGTGCCACCAGTTCCCAGACAGGGGTCGCTGAAGCTTTCTTT.

This clonotype was counted a single time. The chain is built from TRBV12-3 or TRBV12-4 and TRBJ2-7; weak D call: TRBD2 (7 bases). The ends were cut back, 7 bases at V and 7 bases at J, with 17 bases in the middle. The CDR3 is 13 residues long. DNA for the CDR3: TGTGCCAGCAACGCGATGGAGGGGGGGGAGCAGTACTTC. Its protein product is CASNAMEGGEQYF.

V usage is TRBV7-9 and J usage is TRBJ2-3; D may be TRBD2 (6 bases). Trimming cost V 5 bases and J 2 bases, with 11 bases left between them. This CDR3 region has 14 residues. CDR1 is SEHNR, CDR2 FQNEAQ, per germline (reference sequence). The CDR3 is CASSDREYTDTQYF. The CDR3 bases are TGTGCCAGCAGCGACCGGGAGTACACAGATACGCAGTATTTT.

This clonotype was counted only a few times. This sequence joins TRBV4-1 and TRBJ1-1, with D possibly matching TRBD1 (5 bases). With 4 bases removed from V and 2 bases from J, the gap between germline ends came to 11 bases. CDR3 size: 14 residues. The germline gives CDR1 MGHRA, CDR2 YSYEKL. This chain's CDR3 is CASSRPGFNTEAFF. DNA for the CDR3: TGCGCCAGCAGCCGGCCAGGGTTCAACACTGAAGCTTTCTTT.

The J gene is TRBJ1-1, the V gene TRBV12-3 or TRBV12-4, with no clear D. The CDR3 is 13 amino acids. With 5 bases removed from V and 4 bases from J, the gap between germline ends came to 11 bases. CDR3 amino acids: CASSIPPGTEAFF. CDR3 nucleotides: TGTGCCAGCAGTATCCCCCCAGGCACTGAAGCTTTCTTT.

A few counts support this clonotype. The CDR3 nucleotides are TGCGCCAGCAGTGAGACAGGGGGCAATGGCTACACCTTC. Encoded protein: CASSETGGNGYTF. The V and J genes are TRBV10-2 and TRBJ1-2; 9 bases are shared with TRBD1. The CDR3 extends over 13 amino acids. Germline loops: CDR1 WSHSY, CDR2 SAAADI. The V and J ends lost 2 bases and 6 bases, in that order; junction bases with no gene match: 1.

This chain uses TRBV25-1 with TRBJ2-7, with 9 bases fitting TRBD1. CDR1 is MGHDK and CDR2 is SYGVNS in the germline V gene. The J segment lost 4 bases and the V segment lost 2 bases, leaving 6 bases of the junction unmatched. The CDR3 consists of 15 residues. The CDR3 DNA reads TGTGCCAGCAGTGAAGCCGGGACAGGGCAATACGAGCAGTACTTC. Its translation is CASSEAGTGQYEQYF.

There are a few counts of this clonotype. The rearrangement links TRBV5-4 to TRBJ2-1, with 9 bases fitting TRBD2. With V trimmed by 1 base and J by 10 bases, 12 bases remained unmatched. The germline CDR1 and CDR2 sequences are SGHNT and YYREEE (reference sequence). The CDR3 has 16 amino acids. This CDR3 reads CASSLSGAGGGLEQFF. For the CDR3, the DNA is TGTGCCAGCAGCTTGAGTGGCGCGGGAGGGGGTTTGGAGCAGTTCTTC.

This clonotype was detected only a few times. J is TRBJ1-4 and V is TRBV5-1; D is perhaps TRBD1 (6 bases). Germline V gives CDR1 SGHRS, CDR2 YFSETQ. The CDR3 is made up of 14 amino acids. V lost 2 bases, J lost 8 bases, and 13 bases lay in between. The CDR3, as DNA: TGCGCCAGCAGCTTTGCAGGGGTGGAGGAAAAACTGTTTTTT. This translates into CASSFAGVEEKLFF. Complete variable domain (other parts from reference TRBV5-1 and TRBJ1-4): KAGVTQTPRYLIKTRGQQVTLSCSPISGHRSVSWYQQTPGQGLQFLFEYFSETQRNKGNFPGRFSGRQFSNSRSEMNVSTLELGDSALYLCASSFAGVEEKLFFGSGTQLSVL.

The chain recombines TRBV12-3 or TRBV12-4 with TRBJ2-3; tentatively, D is TRBD2 (5 bases). This CDR3 is built from 16 residues. Trimming removed 2 bases at V and 1 base at J, with 13 bases between. CDR3 bases: TGTGCCAGCAGTTTACGGACCTACGGGGGCACAGATACGCAGTATTTT. Translating it yields CASSLRTYGGTDTQYF.

In this sample, this clonotype turned up a few times. This chain joins TRBV15 and TRBJ2-1; maybe TRBD1 (6 bases). CDR1 LNHNV and CDR2 YYDKDF come from the germline V gene (reference sequence). Trimming removed 3 bases from V and 5 bases from J, with 8 bases in between. The CDR3 is 13 residues long. The chain's CDR3 is CATSSTGNNEQFF. The CDR3, as DNA: TGTGCCACCAGCAGTACAGGGAACAATGAGCAGTTCTTC.

V usage is TRBV25-1 and J usage is TRBJ2-7, with 7 bases lining up with TRBD1. CDR3 size: 15 residues. CDR1 MGHDK and CDR2 SYGVNS come from the germline V gene. The J segment lost 6 bases and the V segment lost 4 bases, leaving 12 bases of the junction unmatched. CDR3 in DNA: TGTGCCAGCAGTGTCCTGTCAGACAGGGCATCCGAGCAGTACTTC. This sequence encodes CASSVLSDRASEQYF.

The chain carries TRBV6-6 and TRBJ2-5; D gene uncertain. This CDR3 has 11 amino acids. Germline lookup yields CDR1 MNHNY and CDR2 SVGAGI (reference sequence). V lost 7 bases and J lost 5, with 8 bases in between. CDR3: CASTSAETQYF. The CDR3 DNA sequence: TGTGCCAGCACGTCGGCGGAGACCCAGTACTTC.